This TCR beta chain was obtained from a study of cytomegalovirus exposure and HLA in healthy donors. Study conclusions and caveats: Because they were indistinguishable, some V segments, including TRBV6-2 and TRBV6-3, were excluded.

J gave up 8 bases and V 4 bases, and 10 bases lay outside the gene matches. The CDR3 is 16 residues long. From germline, CDR1 is SGHAT and CDR2 FQNNGV. As for this clone: Its antigen is as yet unknown.

The PCR was carried out with 60 Vbeta primers and 13 Jbeta primers. Profiling relied on immunoSEQ multiplex PCR, and the TCRdb table lists in-frame clones only, not all of them. The sample yields approximately 210,000 clones, 60% to 85% seen once. The chain joins TRBV11-2 to TRBJ2-1; 11 bases map to TRBD2. Input material: PBMCs. The receptor comes from a woman in her 40s in good health and CMV-seronegative. The CDR3 protein is CASSSELAGVFDEQFF. CDR3 sequence (DNA): TGTGCCAGCAGCTCCGAACTAGCGGGAGTGTTCGATGAGCAGTTCTTC.